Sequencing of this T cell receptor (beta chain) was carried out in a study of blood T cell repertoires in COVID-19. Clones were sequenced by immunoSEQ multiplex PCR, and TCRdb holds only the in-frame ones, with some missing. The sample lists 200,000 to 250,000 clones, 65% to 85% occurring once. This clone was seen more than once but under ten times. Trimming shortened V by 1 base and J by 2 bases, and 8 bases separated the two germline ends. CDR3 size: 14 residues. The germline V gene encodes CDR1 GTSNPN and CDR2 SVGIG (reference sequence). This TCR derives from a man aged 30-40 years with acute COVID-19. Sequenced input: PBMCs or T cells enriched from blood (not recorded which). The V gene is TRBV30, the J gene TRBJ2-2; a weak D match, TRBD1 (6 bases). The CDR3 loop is CAWSGQVNTGELFF. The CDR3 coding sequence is TGTGCCTGGAGTGGACAGGTCAACACCGGGGAGCTGTTTTTT. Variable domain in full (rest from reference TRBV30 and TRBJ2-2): SQTIHQWPATLVQPVGSPLSLECTVEGTSNPNLYWYRQAAGRGLQLLFYSVGIGQISSEVPQNLSASRPQDRQFILSSKKLLLSDSGFYLCAWSGQVNTGELFFGEGSRLTVL.